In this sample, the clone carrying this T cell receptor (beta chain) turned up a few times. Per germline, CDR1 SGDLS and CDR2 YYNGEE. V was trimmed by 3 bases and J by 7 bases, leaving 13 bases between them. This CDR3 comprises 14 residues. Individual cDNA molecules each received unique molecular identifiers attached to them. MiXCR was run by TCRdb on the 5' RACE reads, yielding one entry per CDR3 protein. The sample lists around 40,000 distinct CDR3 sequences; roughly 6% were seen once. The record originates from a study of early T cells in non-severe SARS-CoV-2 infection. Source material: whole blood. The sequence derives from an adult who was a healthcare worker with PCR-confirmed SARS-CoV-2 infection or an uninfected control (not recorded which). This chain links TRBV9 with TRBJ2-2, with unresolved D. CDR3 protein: CASSGVRHGGELFF. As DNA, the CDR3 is TGTGCCAGCAGCGGGGTCAGGCATGGCGGGGAGCTGTTTTTT.